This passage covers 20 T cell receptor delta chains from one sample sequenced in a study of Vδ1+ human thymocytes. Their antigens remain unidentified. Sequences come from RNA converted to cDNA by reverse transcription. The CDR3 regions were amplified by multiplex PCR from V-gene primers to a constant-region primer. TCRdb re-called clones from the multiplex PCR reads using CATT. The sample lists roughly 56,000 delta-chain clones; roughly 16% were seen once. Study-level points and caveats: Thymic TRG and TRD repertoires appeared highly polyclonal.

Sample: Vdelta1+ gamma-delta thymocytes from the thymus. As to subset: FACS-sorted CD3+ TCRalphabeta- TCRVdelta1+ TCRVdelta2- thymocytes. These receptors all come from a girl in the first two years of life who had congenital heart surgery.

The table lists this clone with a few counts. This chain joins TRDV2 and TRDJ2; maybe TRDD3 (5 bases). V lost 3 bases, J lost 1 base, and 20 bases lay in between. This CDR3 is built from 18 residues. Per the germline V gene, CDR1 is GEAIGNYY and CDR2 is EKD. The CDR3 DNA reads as TGTGCCTGTGACCCCTTTGTGGATAGGATGTATTTGACAGCACAACTCTTCTTT. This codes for CACDPFVDRMYLTAQLFF.

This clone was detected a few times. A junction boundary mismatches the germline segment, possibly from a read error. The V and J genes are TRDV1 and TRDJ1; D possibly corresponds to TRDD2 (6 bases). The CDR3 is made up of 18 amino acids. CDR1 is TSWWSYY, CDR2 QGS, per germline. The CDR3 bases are TGTGCTCTTGGGGAACAGGTCCTACCCTGCTGTGTCACCGACAAACTCATCTTT. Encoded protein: CALGEQVLPCCVTDKLIF.

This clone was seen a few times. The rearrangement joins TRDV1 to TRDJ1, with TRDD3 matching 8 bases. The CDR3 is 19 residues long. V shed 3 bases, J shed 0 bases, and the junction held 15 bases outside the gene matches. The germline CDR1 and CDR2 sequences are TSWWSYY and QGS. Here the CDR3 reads CALGDRRPRWGIHTDKLIF. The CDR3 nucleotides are TGTGCTCTTGGGGACCGCCGTCCTAGGTGGGGGATCCACACCGATAAACTCATCTTT.

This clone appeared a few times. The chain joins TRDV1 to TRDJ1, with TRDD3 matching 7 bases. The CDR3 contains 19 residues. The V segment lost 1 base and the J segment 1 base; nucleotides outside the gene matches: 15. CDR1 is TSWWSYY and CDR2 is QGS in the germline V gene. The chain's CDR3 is CALGEPIPLRIRRTDKLIF. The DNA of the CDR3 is TGTGCTCTTGGGGAACCAATTCCCTTGAGGATACGCCGCACCGATAAACTCATCTTT.

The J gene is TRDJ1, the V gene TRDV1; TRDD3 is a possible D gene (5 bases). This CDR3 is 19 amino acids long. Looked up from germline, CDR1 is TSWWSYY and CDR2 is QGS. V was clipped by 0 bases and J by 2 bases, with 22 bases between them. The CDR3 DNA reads TGTGCTCTTGGGGAACTAGCTGAGAGGGACCCCGGGGGGACCGATAAACTCATCTTT. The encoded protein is CALGELAERDPGGTDKLIF.

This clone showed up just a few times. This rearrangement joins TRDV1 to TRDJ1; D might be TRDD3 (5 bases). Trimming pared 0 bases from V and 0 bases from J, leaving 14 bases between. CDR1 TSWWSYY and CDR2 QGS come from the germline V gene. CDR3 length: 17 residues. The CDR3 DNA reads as TGTGCTCTTGGGGAACTAGAACTACCTGGGTACACCGATAAACTCATCTTT. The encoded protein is CALGELELPGYTDKLIF.

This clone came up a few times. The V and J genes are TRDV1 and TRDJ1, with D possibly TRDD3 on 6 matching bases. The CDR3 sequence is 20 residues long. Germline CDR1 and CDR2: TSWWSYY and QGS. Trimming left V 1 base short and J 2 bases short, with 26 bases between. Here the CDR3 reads CALGEPRSLVFGGTTDKLIF. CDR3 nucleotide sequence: TGTGCTCTTGGGGAACCTCGATCCCTAGTCTTTGGGGGCACGACCGATAAACTCATCTTT.

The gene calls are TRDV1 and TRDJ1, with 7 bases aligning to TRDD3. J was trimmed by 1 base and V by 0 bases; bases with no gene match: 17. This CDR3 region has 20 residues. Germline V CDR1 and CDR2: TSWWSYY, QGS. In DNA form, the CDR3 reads TGTGCTCTTGGGGAACTACCGCCTACGAGGGGATATTTACTCACCGATAAACTCATCTTT. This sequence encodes CALGELPPTRGYLLTDKLIF.

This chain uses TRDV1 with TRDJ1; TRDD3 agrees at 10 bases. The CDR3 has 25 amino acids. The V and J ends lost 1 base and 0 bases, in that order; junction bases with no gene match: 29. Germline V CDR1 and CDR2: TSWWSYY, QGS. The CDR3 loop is CALGERWVPTESYWGISLYTDKLIF. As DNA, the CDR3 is TGTGCTCTTGGGGAACGGTGGGTTCCTACCGAATCCTACTGGGGGATTTCACTTTACACCGATAAACTCATCTTT.

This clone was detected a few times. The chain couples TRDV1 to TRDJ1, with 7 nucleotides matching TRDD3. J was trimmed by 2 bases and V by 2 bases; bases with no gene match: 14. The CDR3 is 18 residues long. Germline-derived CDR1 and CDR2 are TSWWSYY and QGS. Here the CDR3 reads CALGEAAVLGSITDKLIF. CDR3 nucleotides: TGTGCTCTTGGGGAAGCGGCGGTACTGGGGTCTATAACCGATAAACTCATCTTT.

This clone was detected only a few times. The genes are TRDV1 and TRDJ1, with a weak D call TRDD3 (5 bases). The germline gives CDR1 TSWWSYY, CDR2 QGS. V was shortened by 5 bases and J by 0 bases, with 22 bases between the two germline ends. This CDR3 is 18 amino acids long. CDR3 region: CALGNPAPAGLYTDKLIF. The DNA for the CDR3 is TGTGCTCTTGGGAACCCTGCCCCGGCTGGGCTATACACCGATAAACTCATCTTT.

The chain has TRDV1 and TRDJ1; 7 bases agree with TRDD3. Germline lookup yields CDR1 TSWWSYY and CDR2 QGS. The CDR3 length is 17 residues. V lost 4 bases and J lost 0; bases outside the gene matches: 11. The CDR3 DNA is TGTGCTCTTGGGGGCTCCTTTTACCTGGGGGACACCGATAAACTCATCTTT. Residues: CALGGSFYLGDTDKLIF.

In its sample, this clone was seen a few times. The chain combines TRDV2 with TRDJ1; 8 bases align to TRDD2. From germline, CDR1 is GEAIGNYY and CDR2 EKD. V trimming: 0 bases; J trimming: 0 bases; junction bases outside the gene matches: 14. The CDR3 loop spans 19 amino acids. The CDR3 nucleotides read TGTGCCTGTGACACCCTCTTCCTACCTTGGGTAAGGGACACCGATAAACTCATCTTT. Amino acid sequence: CACDTLFLPWVRDTDKLIF.

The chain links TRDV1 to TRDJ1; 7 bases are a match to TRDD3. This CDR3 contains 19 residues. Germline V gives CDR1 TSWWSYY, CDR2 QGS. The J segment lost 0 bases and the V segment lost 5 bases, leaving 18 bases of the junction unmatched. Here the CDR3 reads CALGRRSGYARTDTDKLIF. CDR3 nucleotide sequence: TGTGCTCTTGGGCGTAGAAGCGGATACGCGAGGACGGACACCGATAAACTCATCTTT.

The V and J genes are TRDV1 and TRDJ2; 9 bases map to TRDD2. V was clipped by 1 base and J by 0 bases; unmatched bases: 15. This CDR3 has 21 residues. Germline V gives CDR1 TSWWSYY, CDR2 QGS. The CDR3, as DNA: TGTGCTCTTGGGGAACCCCCTTCCTACGATTGCGGGATACCTTTGACAGCACAACTCTTCTTT. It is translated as CALGEPPSYDCGIPLTAQLFF.

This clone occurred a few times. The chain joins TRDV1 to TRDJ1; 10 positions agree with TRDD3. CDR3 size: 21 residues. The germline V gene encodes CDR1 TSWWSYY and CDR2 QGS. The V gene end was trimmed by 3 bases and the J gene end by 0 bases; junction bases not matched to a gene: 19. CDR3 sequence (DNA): TGTGCTCTTGGGGACCCAAACTTGAGACGAGTTACTGGGGGATACACCGATAAACTCATCTTT. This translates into CALGDPNLRRVTGGYTDKLIF.

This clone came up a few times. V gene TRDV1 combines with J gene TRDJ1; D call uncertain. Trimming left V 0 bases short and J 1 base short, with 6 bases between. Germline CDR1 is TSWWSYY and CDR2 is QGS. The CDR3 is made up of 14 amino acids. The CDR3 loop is CALGELPSTDKLIF. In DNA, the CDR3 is TGTGCTCTTGGGGAACTTCCCTCCACCGATAAACTCATCTTT.

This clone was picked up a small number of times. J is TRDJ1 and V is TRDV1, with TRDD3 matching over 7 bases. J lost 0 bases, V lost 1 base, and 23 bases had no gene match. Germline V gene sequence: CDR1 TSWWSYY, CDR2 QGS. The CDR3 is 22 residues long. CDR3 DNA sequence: TGTGCTCTTGGGGAACCCGGCTGGTCGGCCGGGGGATTTGCCACCTACACCGATAAACTCATCTTT. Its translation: CALGEPGWSAGGFATYTDKLIF.

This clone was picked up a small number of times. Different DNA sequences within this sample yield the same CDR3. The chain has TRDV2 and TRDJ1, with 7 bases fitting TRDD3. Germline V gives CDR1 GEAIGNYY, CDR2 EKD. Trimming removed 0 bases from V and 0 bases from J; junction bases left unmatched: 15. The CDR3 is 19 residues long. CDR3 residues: CACDTVLLLAGDYTDKLIF. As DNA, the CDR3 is TGTGCCTGTGACACCGTCCTCCTATTGGCGGGGGATTACACCGATAAACTCATCTTT.

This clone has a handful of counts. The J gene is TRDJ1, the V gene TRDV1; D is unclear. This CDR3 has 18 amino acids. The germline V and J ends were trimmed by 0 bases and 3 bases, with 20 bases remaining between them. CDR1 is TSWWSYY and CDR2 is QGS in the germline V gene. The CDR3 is CALGELPHPPYWADKLIF. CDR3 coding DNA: TGTGCTCTTGGGGAACTACCCCACCCCCCTTATTGGGCCGATAAACTCATCTTT.